A selection of T cell receptor beta chains follows, all from one sample in a study of regulatory T cells in long-lasting Graves disease. TCRdb reanalysed the multiplex PCR reads using MiXCR and keeps one entry per CDR3 protein. Here the sample spans fewer than 600,000 distinct CDR3 sequences, around a fifth being singletons. This material consisted of peripheral blood mononuclear cells (PBMCs), taken when the disease was refractory, from a patient treated with antithyroid drugs. These receptors were taken from a female donor with Graves disease. Each CDR3 is given with its conserved first and last residue. The D gene is left open where the match is weak. Expanded clones get a size class; other rows say once, few or many, or leave the size out.

TGTGCCAGTAGTCCGGACAGGGACTCTGGCGAGCAGTACTTC CASSPDRDSGEQYF . TRBV19 TRBD1 TRBJ2-7
TGCAGTGCTCTTCGGGGGGGTCAAGAGACCCAGTACTTC CSALRGGQETQYF many TRBV20-1 TRBD2 TRBJ2-5
TGTGCCAGCAGCAGGGGACAGATCAATCAGCCCCAGCATTTT CASSRGQINQPQHF . TRBV3-1 TRBD1 TRBJ1-5
TGTGCCAGCAGTTTCCTGACGACAGACATGAACACTGAAGCTTTCTTT CASSFLTTDMNTEAFF many TRBV28 . TRBJ1-1
TGTGCCAGCAGCTTTGCCGCCAGGGCAATGAACACTGAAGCTTTCTTT CASSFAARAMNTEAFF few TRBV7-6 . TRBJ1-1
TGTGCCAGCAGCAACTTACAGGGAGACACTGAAGCTTTCTTT CASSNLQGDTEAFF few TRBV5-5 . TRBJ1-1
TGTGCCAGCAGTTTTTTGGGACAGGAGGGAAAGACTGAAGCTTTCTTT CASSFLGQEGKTEAFF many TRBV28 TRBD1 TRBJ1-1
TGTGCCAGCAGTTACTCGAGTTCGGTGCTCGGTGGAAACACCATATATTTT CASSYSSSVLGGNTIYF . TRBV6-2/TRBV6-3 . TRBJ1-3
TGTGCCCTACAAGGAGCGGGAGAAAGGGAGCAGTACTTC CALQGAGEREQYF many TRBV28 TRBD2 TRBJ2-7
TGTGCCTGGAGTCCGACGAACACTGAAGCTTTCTTT CAWSPTNTEAFF . TRBV30 . TRBJ1-1
TGTGCCAGCAGGCTTAGCGGGAGTCGCGAGACCCAGTACTTC CASRLSGSRETQYF many TRBV2 TRBD2 TRBJ2-5
TGCGCCAGCAGCTGGGAGACAGGACTGAACACTGAAGCTTTCTTT CASSWETGLNTEAFF many TRBV5-1 . TRBJ1-1
TGTGCCAGTAGCCCAGGGGGGGCTGTAGCTTTCTTT CASSPGGAVAFF . TRBV19 TRBD1 TRBJ1-1
TGTGCCAGCAGCTTGACAGGGGTTGGAGACGAGCAGTACTTC CASSLTGVGDEQYF many TRBV7-3 TRBD1 TRBJ2-7
TGCGCCAGCAGCTTGGACCCGGTTGGAAATTCACCCCTCCACTTT CASSLDPVGNSPLHF . TRBV5-1 . TRBJ1-6
TGCGCCAGCAGCTTAACTCCCGAGGGTTATGAGCAGTTCTTC CASSLTPEGYEQFF few TRBV5-1 . TRBJ2-1
TGTGCCAGTAGGGACGAGCGGGGTTCCTACGAGCAGTACTTC CASRDERGSYEQYF many TRBV19 TRBD2 TRBJ2-7
TGTGCCAGCAGCCCAGGGGGCCACAGAGTTGGAGTCAGCAATCAGCCCCAGCATTTT CASSPGGHRVGVSNQPQHF . TRBV3-1 TRBD1 TRBJ1-5
TGCAGTGCTCCCCTTGCAGGAATGAACACTGAAGCTTTCTTT CSAPLAGMNTEAFF few TRBV20-1 . TRBJ1-1
TGTGCCAGCAGTCCGGCCGGACATTCCTCTGGGGCCAACGTCCTGACTTTC CASSPAGHSSGANVLTF many TRBV28 . TRBJ2-6
TGTGCCAGCAGTGTGGGACTAGCGCGAGAGACCCAGTACTTC CASSVGLARETQYF few TRBV6-1 TRBD2 TRBJ2-5
TGTGCCAGCTCACCACGCAGTTCAACTAATGAAAAACTGTTTTTT CASSPRSSTNEKLFF . TRBV18 . TRBJ1-4
TGTGCCACCTCACGGGGGTCTGGGGCCAACGTCCTGACTTTC CATSRGSGANVLTF few TRBV12-3/TRBV12-4 . TRBJ2-6
TGCAGTGCCACGTTTGAAAGTTCAGAGCAGTACTTC CSATFESSEQYF . TRBV20-1 . TRBJ2-7
TGTGCCAGCAGTTTAATCCAGGGAGGTACTGAAGCTTTCTTT CASSLIQGGTEAFF many TRBV28 . TRBJ1-1
TGTGCCAGCAGCCCTATGAGCCCGACAAACATTCAGTACTTC CASSPMSPTNIQYF . TRBV7-6 . TRBJ2-4
TGTGCCAGCAGTGCCCCCGGTCGGGGTTCTTCAGAGACCCAGTACTTC CASSAPGRGSSETQYF many TRBV2 . TRBJ2-5
TGCAGTGCTACTCATGGAAGCGGGAGCGCCTACGAGCAGTACTTC CSATHGSGSAYEQYF once TRBV20-1 TRBD2 TRBJ2-7
TGTGCCAGCAGTGAAGGGCCTGCGGGAGGGCCCTACGAGCAGTACTTC CASSEGPAGGPYEQYF many TRBV6-1 TRBD2 TRBJ2-7
TGTGCCAGCAGTTTAGCGGGAGTCGGAACCGGGGAGCTGTTTTTT CASSLAGVGTGELFF . TRBV28 TRBD2 TRBJ2-2
TGCGCCAGCAGTCCACTAGCGGGGCTCACAGATACGCAGTATTTT CASSPLAGLTDTQYF . TRBV5-1 TRBD2 TRBJ2-3
TGTGCCTGGTTCCCTAGAGGGTCCTATAATTCACCCCTCCACTTT CAWFPRGSYNSPLHF few TRBV30 . TRBJ1-6
TGCGCCAGCAGCCAAGCACAAAACAATCAGCCCCAGCATTTT CASSQAQNNQPQHF . TRBV4-1 . TRBJ1-5
TGTGCCAGCAGCCTCCACAGTATCCAAGAGACCCAGTACTTC CASSLHSIQETQYF many TRBV7-9 . TRBJ2-5
TGTGCCAGCACCCCGGGAGGATTTCGCGGTGGGGCCAACGTCCTGACTTTC CASTPGGFRGGANVLTF . TRBV11-3 TRBD2 TRBJ2-6
TGCGCCAGCAGTGTCTCGCCCGGGACTAGCGGGAGGACCACTAACACCGGGGAGCTGTTTTTT CASSVSPGTSGRTTNTGELFF . TRBV10-2 TRBD2 TRBJ2-2
TGTGCCAGCAGTTACTTAGGACAATCGGGCTCCTACGAGCAGTACTTC CASSYLGQSGSYEQYF many TRBV6-5 . TRBJ2-7
TGCGCCAGCAGCGCGGGGCCTTGGGGGAAGGAGACCAAAAACATTCAGTACTTC CASSAGPWGKETKNIQYF . TRBV5-1 . TRBJ2-4
TGCGCCAGCAGCTTGTTGTCAGGGGCCATGAACACTGAAGCTTTCTTT CASSLLSGAMNTEAFF few TRBV5-1 . TRBJ1-1
TGTGCCAGCAGCCCAAGACTAGCGGGGGCAAGGACCGGGGAGCTGTTTTTT CASSPRLAGARTGELFF . TRBV5-4 TRBD2 TRBJ2-2
TGTGCCATCAGGACAGGCCTAGGGAACACTGAAGCTTTCTTT CAIRTGLGNTEAFF . TRBV10-3 . TRBJ1-1
TGTGCCAGCAGCATAACGGGGAGGGAGCTGTTTTTT CASSITGRELFF . TRBV9 . TRBJ2-2
TGTGCCAGCAGCTTCCAGGGTTTGGTTCAGCCCCAGCATTTT CASSFQGLVQPQHF many TRBV28 . TRBJ1-5
TGTGCCAGTTCCGGTATACTAGCGGGAATCTACGAGCAGTACTTC CASSGILAGIYEQYF few TRBV19 TRBD2 TRBJ2-7
TGTGCCAGCAGTTTGGGGGACAGGGCTACCCAGTACTTC CASSLGDRATQYF many TRBV28 TRBD1 TRBJ2-5
TGTGCCAGCAGCTTCTTGGGCAGCCTGAGGTTCGAGCAGTACTTC CASSFLGSLRFEQYF . TRBV7-2 . TRBJ2-7
TGTGCCAGCAGCATGGACTCTTTAAGCTCCTACAATGAGCAGTTCTTC CASSMDSLSSYNEQFF . TRBV28 . TRBJ2-1